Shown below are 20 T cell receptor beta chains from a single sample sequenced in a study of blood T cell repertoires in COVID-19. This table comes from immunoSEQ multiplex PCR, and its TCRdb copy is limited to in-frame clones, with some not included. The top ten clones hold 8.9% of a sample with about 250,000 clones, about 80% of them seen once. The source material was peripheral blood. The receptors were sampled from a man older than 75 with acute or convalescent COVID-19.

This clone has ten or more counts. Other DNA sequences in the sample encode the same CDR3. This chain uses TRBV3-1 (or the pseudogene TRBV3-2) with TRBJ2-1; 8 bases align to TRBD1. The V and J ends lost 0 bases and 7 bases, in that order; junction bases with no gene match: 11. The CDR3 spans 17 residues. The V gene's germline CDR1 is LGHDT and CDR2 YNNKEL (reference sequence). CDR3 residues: CASSQDLGRGRRNEQFF. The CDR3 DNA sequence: TGTGCCAGCAGCCAAGATCTGGGCAGGGGGCGACGGAATGAGCAGTTCTTC.

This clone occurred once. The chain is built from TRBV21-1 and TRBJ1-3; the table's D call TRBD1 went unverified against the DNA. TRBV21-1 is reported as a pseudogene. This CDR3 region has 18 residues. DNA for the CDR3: TGTGCCAGCAGCACGGACCGGGACAGGGGGCCGGGAGGAAACACCATATATTTT. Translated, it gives CASSTDRDRGPGGNTIYF.

This CDR3 is CATSRDLGLAGGRGETQYF. The CDR3 coding sequence is TGTGCCACCAGCAGAGACCTAGGACTAGCGGGAGGCCGGGGGGAGACCCAGTACTTC. The rearrangement links TRBV15 to TRBJ2-5, with 14 bases lining up with TRBD2. Germline CDR1 and CDR2: LNHNV and YYDKDF (reference sequence). The CDR3 runs to 19 residues. The ends lost 0 bases at V and 5 bases at J; junction bases unmatched: 11.

This CDR3 is CASSFGQGAPKTQYF. The CDR3 nucleotides are TGTGCCAGCAGTTTCGGACAGGGTGCCCCGAAGACCCAGTACTTC. This chain uses TRBV7-2 with TRBJ2-5; 8 bases align to TRBD1. The CDR3 is 15 residues long. Germline V CDR1 and CDR2: SGHTA, FQGNSA. V was clipped by 6 bases and J by 6 bases; unmatched bases: 12.

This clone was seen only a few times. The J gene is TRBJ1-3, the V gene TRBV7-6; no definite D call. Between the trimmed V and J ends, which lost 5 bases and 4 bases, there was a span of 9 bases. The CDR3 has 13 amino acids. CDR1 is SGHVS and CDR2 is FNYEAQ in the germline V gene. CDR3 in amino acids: CASSPPTGNTIYF. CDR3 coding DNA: TGTGCCAGCAGCCCACCAACAGGAAACACCATATATTTT.

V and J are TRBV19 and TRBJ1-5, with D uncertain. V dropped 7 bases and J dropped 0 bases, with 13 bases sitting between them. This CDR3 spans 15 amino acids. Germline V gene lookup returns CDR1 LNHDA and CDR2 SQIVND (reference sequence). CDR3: CASKSRVYSNQPQHF. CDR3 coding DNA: TGTGCCAGTAAATCGAGAGTCTATAGCAATCAGCCCCAGCATTTT. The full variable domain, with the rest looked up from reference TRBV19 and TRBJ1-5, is DGGITQSPKYLFRKEGQNVTLSCEQNLNHDAMYWYRQDPGQGLRLIYYSQIVNDFQKGDIAEGYSVSREKKESFPLTVTSAQKNPTAFYLCASKSRVYSNQPQHFGDGTRLSIL.

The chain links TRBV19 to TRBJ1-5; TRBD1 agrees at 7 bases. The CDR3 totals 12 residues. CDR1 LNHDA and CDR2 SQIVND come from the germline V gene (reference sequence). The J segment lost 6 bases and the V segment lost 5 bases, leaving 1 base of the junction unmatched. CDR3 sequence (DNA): TGTGCCAGTAGTCAGGGGGTTCAGCCCCAGCATTTT. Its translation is CASSQGVQPQHF.

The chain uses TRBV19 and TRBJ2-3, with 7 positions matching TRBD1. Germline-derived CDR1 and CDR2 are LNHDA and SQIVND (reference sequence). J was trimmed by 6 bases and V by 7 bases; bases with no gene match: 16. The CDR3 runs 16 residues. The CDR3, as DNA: TGTGCCAGTAAAACCCGGGACAGACATCTGCGGGATACGCAGTATTTT. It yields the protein CASKTRDRHLRDTQYF.

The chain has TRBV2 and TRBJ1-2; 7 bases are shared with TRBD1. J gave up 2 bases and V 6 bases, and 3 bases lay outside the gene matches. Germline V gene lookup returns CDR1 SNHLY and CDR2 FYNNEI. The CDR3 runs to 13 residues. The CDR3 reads CASRETGNYGYTF. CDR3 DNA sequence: TGTGCCAGCAGGGAGACAGGGAACTATGGCTACACCTTC.

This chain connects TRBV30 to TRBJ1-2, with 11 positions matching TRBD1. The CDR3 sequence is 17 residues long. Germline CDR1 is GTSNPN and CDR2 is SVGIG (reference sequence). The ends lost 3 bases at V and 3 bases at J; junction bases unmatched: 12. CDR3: CAWSGRPGQGADYGYTF. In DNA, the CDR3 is TGTGCCTGGAGCGGTAGGCCCGGACAGGGGGCCGACTATGGCTACACCTTC.

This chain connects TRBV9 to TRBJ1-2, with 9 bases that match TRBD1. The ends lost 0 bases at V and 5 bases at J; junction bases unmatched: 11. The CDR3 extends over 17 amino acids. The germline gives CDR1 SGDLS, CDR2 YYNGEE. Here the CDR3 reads CASSVGVSGQGSYGYTF. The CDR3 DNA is TGTGCCAGCAGCGTAGGGGTTTCAGGACAGGGGTCGTATGGCTACACCTTC.

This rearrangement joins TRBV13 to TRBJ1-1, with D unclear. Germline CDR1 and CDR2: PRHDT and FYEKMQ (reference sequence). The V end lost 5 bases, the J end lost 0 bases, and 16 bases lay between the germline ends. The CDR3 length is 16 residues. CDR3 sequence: CASSLRLSNMNTEAFF. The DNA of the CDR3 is TGTGCCAGCAGCCTCCGACTGTCGAACATGAACACTGAAGCTTTCTTT.

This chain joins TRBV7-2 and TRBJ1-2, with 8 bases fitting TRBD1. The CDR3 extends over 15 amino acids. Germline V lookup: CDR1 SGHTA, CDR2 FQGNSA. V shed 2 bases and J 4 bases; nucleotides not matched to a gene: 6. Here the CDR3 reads CASSLMQGASYGYTF. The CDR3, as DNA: TGTGCCAGCAGCTTAATGCAGGGGGCCTCCTATGGCTACACCTTC.

The CDR3 is CASSSGGLSTDTQYF. In DNA, the CDR3 is TGTGCCAGCTCTTCTGGAGGGTTGAGCACAGATACGCAGTATTTT. V gene TRBV7-3 combines with J gene TRBJ2-3; tentatively, D is TRBD2 (6 bases). The CDR3 has 15 amino acids. Germline V gene lookup returns CDR1 SGHTA and CDR2 FQGTGA. V was clipped by 8 bases and J by 0 bases, with 15 bases between them.

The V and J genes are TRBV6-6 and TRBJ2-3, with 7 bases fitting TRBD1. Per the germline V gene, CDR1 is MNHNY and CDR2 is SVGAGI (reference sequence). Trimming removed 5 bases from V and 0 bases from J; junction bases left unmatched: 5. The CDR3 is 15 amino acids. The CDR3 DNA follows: TGTGCCAGCAGTGGACAGGAGACTAGCACAGATACGCAGTATTTT. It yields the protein CASSGQETSTDTQYF.

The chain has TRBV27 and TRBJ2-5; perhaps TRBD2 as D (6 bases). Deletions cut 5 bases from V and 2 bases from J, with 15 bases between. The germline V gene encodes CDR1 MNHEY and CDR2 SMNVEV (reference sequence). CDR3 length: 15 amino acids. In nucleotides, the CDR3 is TGTGCCAGCAGTGCACGGGGGTTGGATCAAGAGACCCAGTACTTC. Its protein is CASSARGLDQETQYF.

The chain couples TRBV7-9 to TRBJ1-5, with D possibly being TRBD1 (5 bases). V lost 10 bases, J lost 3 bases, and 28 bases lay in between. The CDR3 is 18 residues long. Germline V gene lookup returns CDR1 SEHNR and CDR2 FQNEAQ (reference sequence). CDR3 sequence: CATLRSLDMEQFNQPQHF. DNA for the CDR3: TGTGCCACCCTCCGATCCCTGGACATGGAGCAGTTCAATCAGCCCCAGCATTTT.

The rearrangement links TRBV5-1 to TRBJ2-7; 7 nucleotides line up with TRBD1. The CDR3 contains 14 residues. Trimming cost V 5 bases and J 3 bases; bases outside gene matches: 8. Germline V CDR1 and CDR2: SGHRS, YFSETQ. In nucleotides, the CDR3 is TGCGCCAGCAGGTTCCGGGACAGAGTCTACGAGCAGTACTTC. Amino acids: CASRFRDRVYEQYF.

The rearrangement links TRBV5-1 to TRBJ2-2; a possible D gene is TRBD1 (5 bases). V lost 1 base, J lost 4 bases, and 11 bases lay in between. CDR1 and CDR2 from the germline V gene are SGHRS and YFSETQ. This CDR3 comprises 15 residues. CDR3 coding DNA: TGCGCCAGCAGCTTGTACGGTACAGGCACCGGGGAGCTGTTTTTT. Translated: CASSLYGTGTGELFF.

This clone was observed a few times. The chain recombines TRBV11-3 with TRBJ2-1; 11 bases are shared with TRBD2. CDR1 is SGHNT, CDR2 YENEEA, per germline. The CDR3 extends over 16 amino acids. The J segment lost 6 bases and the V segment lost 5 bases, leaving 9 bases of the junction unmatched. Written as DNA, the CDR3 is TGTGCCAGCAGCCACGGGGGGACTAGCGGAATCAATGAGCAGTTCTTC. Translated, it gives CASSHGGTSGINEQFF.